The text below deals with one T cell receptor beta chain. The antigen remains unidentified. The data derive from a study of T-cell memory formation after mild COVID-19. Looking at the study overall: Most TCR clusters belonged to a single donor. Study-wide results and limits: For second-wave clones that peaked at day 37, SARS-CoV-2 specificity went unverified.

The TCR alpha and TCR beta cDNA libraries, bearing sample barcodes and UMIs, were generated by 5'RACE using constant-segment primers. TCRdb reprocessed the 5' RACE reads with MiXCR, giving one entry per CDR3 protein. The sample lists 500,000 to 600,000 distinct CDR3 sequences, over 15% occurring once. V gave up 3 bases and J gave up 4 bases; unmatched junction bases: 7. The CDR3 runs to 15 residues. CDR1 and CDR2 (germline): DFQATT, SNEGSKA (reference sequence). V is TRBV20-1 and J is TRBJ2-7; 12 bases are a match to TRBD1. This receptor was taken from an adult woman who had mild COVID-19 (a few samples of this study predate the infection). Cell type and time point are not known. Sequenced sample: PBMCs or a T cell subset sorted from them (not recorded which). Here the CDR3 reads CSARGTGGFLYEQYF. CDR3 nucleotides: TGCAGTGCTAGGGGGACAGGGGGCTTCCTGTACGAGCAGTACTTC.